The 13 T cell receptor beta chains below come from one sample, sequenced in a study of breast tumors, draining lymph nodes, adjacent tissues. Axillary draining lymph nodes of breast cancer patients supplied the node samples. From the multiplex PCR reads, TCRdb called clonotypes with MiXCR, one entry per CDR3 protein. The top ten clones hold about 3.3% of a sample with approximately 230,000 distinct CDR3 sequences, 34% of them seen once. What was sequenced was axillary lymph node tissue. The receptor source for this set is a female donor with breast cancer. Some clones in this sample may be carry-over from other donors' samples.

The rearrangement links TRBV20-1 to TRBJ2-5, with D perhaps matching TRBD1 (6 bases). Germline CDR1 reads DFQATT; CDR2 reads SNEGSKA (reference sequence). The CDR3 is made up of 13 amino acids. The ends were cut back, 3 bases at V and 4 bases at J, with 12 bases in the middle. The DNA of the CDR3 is TGCAGTGCTAGGCCGGGACAAAGAGAGACCCAGTACTTC. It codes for CSARPGQRETQYF.

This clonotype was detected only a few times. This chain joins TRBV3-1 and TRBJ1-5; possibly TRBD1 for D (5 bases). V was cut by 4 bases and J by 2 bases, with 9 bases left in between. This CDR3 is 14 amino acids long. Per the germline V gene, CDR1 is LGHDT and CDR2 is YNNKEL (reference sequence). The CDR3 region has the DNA TGTGCCAGCAGCCGAGGGACTGGCAATCAGCCCCAGCATTTT. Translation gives CASSRGTGNQPQHF.

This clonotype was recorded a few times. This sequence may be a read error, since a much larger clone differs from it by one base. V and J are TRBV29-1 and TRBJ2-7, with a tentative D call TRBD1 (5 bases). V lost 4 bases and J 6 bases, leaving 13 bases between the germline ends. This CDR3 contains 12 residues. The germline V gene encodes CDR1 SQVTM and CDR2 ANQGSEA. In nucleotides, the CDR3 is TGCAGCGTTGGTGTCAGGGTGGGCGAGCAGTACTTC. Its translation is CSVGVRVGEQYF.

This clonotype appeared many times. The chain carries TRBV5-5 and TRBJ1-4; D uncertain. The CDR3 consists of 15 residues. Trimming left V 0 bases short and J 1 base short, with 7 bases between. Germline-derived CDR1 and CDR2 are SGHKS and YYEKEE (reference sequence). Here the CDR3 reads CASSLAPGTNEKLFF. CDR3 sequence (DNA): TGTGCCAGCAGCTTGGCGCCGGGAACTAATGAAAAACTGTTTTTT.

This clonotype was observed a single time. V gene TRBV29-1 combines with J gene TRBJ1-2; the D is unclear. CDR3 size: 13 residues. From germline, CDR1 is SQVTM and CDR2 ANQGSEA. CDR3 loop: CQLTHALGCGYTF. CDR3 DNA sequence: TGCCAGCTCACACACGCGTTAGGGTGCGGCTACACCTTC.

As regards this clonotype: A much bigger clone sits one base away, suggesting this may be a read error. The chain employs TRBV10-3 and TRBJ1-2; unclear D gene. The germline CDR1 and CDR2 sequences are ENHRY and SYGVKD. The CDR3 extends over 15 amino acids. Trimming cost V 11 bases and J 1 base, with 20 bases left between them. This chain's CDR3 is CAASGLDGLNYGYTF. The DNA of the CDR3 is TGTGCCGCCAGTGGGTTAGACGGACTTAACTATGGCTACACCTTC.

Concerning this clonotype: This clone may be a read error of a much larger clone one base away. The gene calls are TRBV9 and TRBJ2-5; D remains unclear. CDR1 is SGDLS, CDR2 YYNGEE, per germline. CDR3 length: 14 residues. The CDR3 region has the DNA TGTGCCGGCAGCCAAGGTGGCGGACAAGAGACCCAGTACTTC. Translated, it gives CAGSQGGGQETQYF. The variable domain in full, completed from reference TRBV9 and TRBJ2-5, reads DSGVTQTPKHLITATGQRVTLRCSPRSGDLSVYWYQQSLDQGLQFLIQYYNGEERAKGNILERFSAQQFPDLHSELNLSSLELGDSALYFCAGSQGGGQETQYFGPGTRLLVL.

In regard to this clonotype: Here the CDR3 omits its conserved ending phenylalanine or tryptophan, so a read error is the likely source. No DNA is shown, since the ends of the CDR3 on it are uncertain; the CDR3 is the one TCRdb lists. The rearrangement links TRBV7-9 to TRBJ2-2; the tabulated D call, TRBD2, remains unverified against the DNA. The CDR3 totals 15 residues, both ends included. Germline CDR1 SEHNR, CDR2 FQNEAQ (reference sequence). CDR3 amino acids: CASSFFSGGTGELAS.

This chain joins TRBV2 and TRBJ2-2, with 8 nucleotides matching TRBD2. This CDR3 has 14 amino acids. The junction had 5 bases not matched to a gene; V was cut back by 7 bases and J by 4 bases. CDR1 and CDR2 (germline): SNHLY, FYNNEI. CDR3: CASTERGPTGELFF. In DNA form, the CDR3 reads TGTGCCAGCACGGAGCGGGGGCCCACCGGGGAGCTGTTTTTT.

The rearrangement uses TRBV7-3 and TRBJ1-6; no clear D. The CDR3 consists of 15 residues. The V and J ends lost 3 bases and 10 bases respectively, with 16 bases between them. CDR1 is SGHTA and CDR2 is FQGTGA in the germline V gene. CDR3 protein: CASSLRLGRESPLHF. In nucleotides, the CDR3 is TGTGCCAGCAGCTTGCGACTAGGCCGGGAGTCACCCCTCCACTTT.

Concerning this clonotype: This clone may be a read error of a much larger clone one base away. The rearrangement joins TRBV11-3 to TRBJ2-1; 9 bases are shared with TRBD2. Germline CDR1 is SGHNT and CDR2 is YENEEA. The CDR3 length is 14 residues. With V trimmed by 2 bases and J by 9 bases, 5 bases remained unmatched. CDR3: CASSLRTSASEQFF. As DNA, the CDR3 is TGTGCCAGCAGCTTACGGACTAGCGCTAGTGAGCAGTTCTTC.

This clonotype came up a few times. This CDR3 reads CASNVRGGNEQFF. In DNA, the CDR3 is TGTGCCAGCAATGTCCGGGGGGGCAATGAGCAGTTCTTC. The chain combines TRBV27 with TRBJ2-1, with 8 positions matching TRBD2. This CDR3 has 13 amino acids. Unmatched junction bases numbered 5, after V lost 7 bases and J lost 6 bases. The germline V gene has CDR1 MNHEY and CDR2 SMNVEV (reference sequence).

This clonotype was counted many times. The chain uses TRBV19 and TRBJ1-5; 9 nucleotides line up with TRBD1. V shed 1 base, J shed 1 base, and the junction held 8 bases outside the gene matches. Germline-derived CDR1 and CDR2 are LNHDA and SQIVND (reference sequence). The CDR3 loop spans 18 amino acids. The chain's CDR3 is CASSIVGGTGKSNQPQHF. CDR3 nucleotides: TGTGCCAGTAGTATAGTGGGAGGGACAGGGAAGAGCAATCAGCCCCAGCATTTT. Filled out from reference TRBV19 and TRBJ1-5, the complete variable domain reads DGGITQSPKYLFRKEGQNVTLSCEQNLNHDAMYWYRQDPGQGLRLIYYSQIVNDFQKGDIAEGYSVSREKKESFPLTVTSAQKNPTAFYLCASSIVGGTGKSNQPQHFGDGTRLSIL.